The 28 T cell receptor beta chains presented below share a single source sample, sequenced in a study of shared clonotypes between healthy human individuals. Profiling relied on immunoSEQ multiplex PCR, and the TCRdb table lists in-frame clones only, not all of them. The profile shows approximately 740,000 clones, more than 85% of them singletons. Naive CD8 populations comprised CD45RO-negative cells positively selected for CCR7, excluding terminally differentiated effector memory CD45RA+ cells. The specimen sequenced was naive CD8+ T cells sorted from blood. The receptors stem from a young man in good health.

The chain recombines TRBV9 with TRBJ2-3, with a weak D call TRBD1 (5 bases). Germline CDR1 is SGDLS and CDR2 is YYNGEE. CDR3 size: 14 residues. V lost 2 bases and J lost 2, with 9 bases in between. The CDR3 sequence: CASSVADNTDTQYF. The CDR3 DNA sequence: TGTGCCAGCAGCGTGGCGGACAACACAGATACGCAGTATTTT.

This clone showed up just a few times. The rearrangement joins TRBV2 to TRBJ2-7; a weak D match, TRBD1 (6 bases). V lost 8 bases, J lost 1 base, and 6 bases lay in between. Germline V CDR1 and CDR2: SNHLY, FYNNEI. The CDR3 consists of 11 residues. CDR3 DNA sequence: TGTGCCAGCGGACAGTCCTACGAGCAGTACTTC. Translating gives CASGQSYEQYF.

The rearrangement joins TRBV27 to TRBJ2-7; 9 bases are shared with TRBD2. This CDR3 region has 15 residues. Germline V gene data show CDR1 as MNHEY and CDR2 as SMNVEV (reference sequence). Germline trimming cut 4 bases from V and 9 bases from J; bases unmatched to any gene: 13. Here the CDR3 reads CASSSLAGERLGQYF. The CDR3 DNA is TGTGCCAGCAGTTCCTTAGCGGGAGAAAGACTAGGGCAGTACTTC.

The chain uses TRBV7-9 and TRBJ2-2, with 8 positions matching TRBD1. The germline V gene has CDR1 SEHNR and CDR2 FQNEAQ (reference sequence). V gave up 5 bases and J gave up 3 bases; unmatched junction bases: 5. This CDR3 contains 15 residues. The CDR3 nucleotides read TGTGCCAGCAGCAAAACAGGGGGAGACACCGGGGAGCTGTTTTTT. Translation gives CASSKTGGDTGELFF. Variable domain in full (rest from reference TRBV7-9 and TRBJ2-2): DTGVSQNPRHKITKRGQNVTFRCDPISEHNRLYWYRQTLGQGPEFLTYFQNEAQLEKSRLLSDRFSAERPKGSFSTLEIQRTEQGDSAMYLCASSKTGGDTGELFFGEGSRLTVL.

The V call is TRBV5-6, the J call TRBJ2-1; 7 bases map to TRBD2. The CDR3 sequence is 15 residues long. The trim removed 4 bases at V and 6 bases at J, leaving 10 bases unmatched. The V gene's germline CDR1 is SGHDT and CDR2 YYEEEE. The CDR3 DNA is TGTGCCAGCAGCCACGGACTAGTTGTAAGCAATGAGCAGTTCTTC. Translation gives CASSHGLVVSNEQFF.

The chain uses TRBV7-9 and TRBJ2-1; D is unresolved. CDR3 length: 14 residues. Trimming took off 1 base at V and 4 bases at J, with 8 bases between the two ends. Germline V gene data show CDR1 as SEHNR and CDR2 as FQNEAQ (reference sequence). The CDR3 DNA reads TGTGCCAGCAGCTTAGGGTCGGTGTACAATGAGCAGTTCTTC. Amino acid sequence: CASSLGSVYNEQFF.

The rearrangement links TRBV11-2 to TRBJ1-4; D remains unclear. Looked up from germline, CDR1 is SGHAT and CDR2 is FQNNGV. The CDR3 covers 11 residues. Trimming left V 5 bases short and J 8 bases short, with 6 bases between. CDR3 sequence reads: CASSTQEKLFF. The CDR3 DNA sequence: TGTGCCAGCAGCACACAGGAAAAACTGTTTTTT.

This chain joins TRBV7-9 and TRBJ2-6; 7 bases fit TRBD1. The V gene end was trimmed by 4 bases and the J gene end by 2 bases; junction bases not matched to a gene: 2. This CDR3 contains 15 residues. Germline V gene data show CDR1 as SEHNR and CDR2 as FQNEAQ (reference sequence). The chain's CDR3 is CASSSGGTGANVLTF. The CDR3 DNA follows: TGTGCCAGCAGCTCAGGGGGTACTGGGGCCAACGTCCTGACTTTC.

The chain recombines TRBV25-1 with TRBJ2-7; TRBD1 agrees at 10 bases. Germline-derived CDR1 and CDR2 are MGHDK and SYGVNS. This CDR3 is built from 14 residues. V lost 10 bases, J lost 2 bases, and 8 bases stayed unmatched. The DNA of the CDR3 is TGTGCCACCCAAGGTGGGACAGGGGCCTACGAGCAGTACTTC. Its protein is CATQGGTGAYEQYF.

The chain has TRBV7-2 and TRBJ2-7, with D possibly being TRBD1 or TRBD2 (5 bases each). The germline gives CDR1 SGHTA, CDR2 FQGNSA. This CDR3 is 15 amino acids long. V lost 1 base to trimming and J lost 6 bases, with 16 bases between them. The CDR3 nucleotides read TGTGCCAGCAGCTTAGACCCCGGGACCGGTCGCGAGCAGTACTTC. It encodes CASSLDPGTGREQYF.

The chain employs TRBV7-9 and TRBJ2-1, with TRBD2 identical over 7 bases. Losses at the gene ends were 7 bases for V and 0 bases for J; bases not matched to a gene: 12. The CDR3 is made up of 17 amino acids. Looked up from germline, CDR1 is SEHNR and CDR2 is FQNEAQ (reference sequence). For the CDR3, the DNA is TGTGCCAGCACCCCTCCCCGGGGGGAGAGCTCCTACAATGAGCAGTTCTTC. Translated: CASTPPRGESSYNEQFF.

This sequence joins TRBV5-1 and TRBJ2-7, with 9 positions matching TRBD1. Germline loops: CDR1 SGHRS, CDR2 YFSETQ. The ends lost 4 bases at V and 5 bases at J; junction bases unmatched: 7. CDR3 length: 14 residues. CDR3 sequence reads: CASSEGQGINEQYF. Here the CDR3 DNA reads TGCGCCAGCAGCGAGGGACAGGGTATTAACGAGCAGTACTTC.

The genes are TRBV7-6 and TRBJ2-3; possible D gene TRBD1, 6 bases. The CDR3 extends over 16 amino acids. The germline V gene has CDR1 SGHVS and CDR2 FNYEAQ. The V end was cut by 0 bases, the J end by 0 bases, with 10 bases between. The CDR3 nucleotides read TGTGCCAGCAGCTTAGCGCCTGACAGGAGCACAGATACGCAGTATTTT. Amino acid sequence: CASSLAPDRSTDTQYF. Full variable domain (remainder filled in from reference TRBV7-6 and TRBJ2-3): GAGVSQSPRYKVTKRGQDVALRCDPISGHVSLYWYRQALGQGPEFLTYFNYEAQQDKSGLPNDRFSAERPEGSISTLTIQRTEQRDSAMYRCASSLAPDRSTDTQYFGPGTRLTVL.

The chain employs TRBV18 and TRBJ1-1, with TRBD1 as a possible D gene (6 bases). Germline V gene lookup returns CDR1 KGHSH and CDR2 LQKENI. There are 11 residues in the CDR3. Trimming took 6 bases from V and 7 from J, leaving 9 bases between them. The CDR3 DNA reads as TGTGCCAGCTCGCTGACAGGTGAAGCTTTCTTT. It is translated as CASSLTGEAFF.

This sequence joins TRBV6-5 and TRBJ2-1; the D is unclear. V shed 0 bases and J shed 8 bases, with 11 bases lying between them. Germline CDR1 and CDR2: MNHEY and SVGAGI. This CDR3 region has 14 residues. The CDR3 coding sequence is TGTGCCAGCAGTTACTCGGGCCTAGGCCATGAGCAGTTCTTC. Encoded protein: CASSYSGLGHEQFF.

Remarks on this clone: Relative to the germline gene, one junction end is altered; a read error may explain this. The chain uses TRBV7-9 and TRBJ2-5; possibly TRBD1 for D (7 bases). This CDR3 contains 11 residues. CDR1 is SEHNR and CDR2 is FQNEAQ in the germline V gene (reference sequence). The CDR3, as DNA: TGTGCCAGCAGCCGTGACAGGGAGGATCACTTC. The encoded protein is CASSRDREDHF.

The chain joins TRBV15 to TRBJ1-1; D is unclear. Trimming removed 0 bases at V and 3 bases at J, with 5 bases between. The CDR3 is 13 residues long. Germline CDR1 LNHNV, CDR2 YYDKDF (reference sequence). CDR3 sequence: CATSRDGDTEAFF. In nucleotides, the CDR3 is TGTGCCACCAGCAGAGATGGGGACACTGAAGCTTTCTTT.

This chain joins TRBV29-1 and TRBJ2-1; TRBD2 aligns across 11 bases. Germline V gene sequence: CDR1 SQVTM, CDR2 ANQGSEA. The CDR3 totals 16 residues. V trimming: 6 bases; J trimming: 0 bases; junction bases outside the gene matches: 7. The CDR3 region has the DNA TGCAGCGTAAAAGGGACTAGCGGAATCTCCTACAATGAGCAGTTCTTC. This codes for CSVKGTSGISYNEQFF.

The rearrangement joins TRBV10-1 to TRBJ2-7; D not certain. This CDR3 region has 13 residues. From germline, CDR1 is WNHNN and CDR2 SYGVQD (reference sequence). The V gene lost 0 bases and the J gene lost 4 bases, with 7 bases spanning the gap. The CDR3: CASSESISYEQYF. The CDR3 region has the DNA TGCGCCAGCAGTGAGTCGATTTCGTACGAGCAGTACTTC.

The J gene is TRBJ2-1, the V gene TRBV15; D ambiguous. The length of the CDR3 is 15 residues. Trimming stripped 0 bases from V and 6 bases from J, with 12 bases between. Germline assignment: CDR1 LNHNV and CDR2 YYDKDF (reference sequence). CDR3 sequence (DNA): TGTGCCACCAGCAGAGATCGTGTGATGGGCAATGAGCAGTTCTTC. Its protein product is CATSRDRVMGNEQFF.

This chain uses TRBV29-1 with TRBJ2-3, with 9 positions matching TRBD1. Germline CDR1 is SQVTM and CDR2 is ANQGSEA. This CDR3 is 13 amino acids long. Trimming at V came to 3 bases and at J to 8 bases, leaving 6 bases not matched to a gene. The CDR3 nucleotides are TGCAGCGTTGACAGGACAGGGGAGGTTACGCAGTATTTT. The encoded protein is CSVDRTGEVTQYF.

The CDR3 region has the DNA TGTGCCAGCAGCTTAGAACAGACGTCCTACGAGCAGTACTTC. It specifies CASSLEQTSYEQYF. V is TRBV7-6 and J is TRBJ2-7; D call uncertain. This CDR3 contains 14 residues. V was pared by 1 base and J by 1 base, with 8 bases between. The germline CDR1 and CDR2 sequences are SGHVS and FNYEAQ.

In the case of this clone: The same CDR3 is also encoded by other DNA sequences in this sample. J is TRBJ1-1 and V is TRBV27; D is ambiguous. Trimming shortened V by 3 bases and J by 0 bases, and 5 bases separated the two germline ends. The CDR3 is 13 residues long. Germline CDR1 reads MNHEY; CDR2 reads SMNVEV (reference sequence). The CDR3 bases are TGTGCCAGCAGTTTGTCCATGAACACTGAAGCTTTCTTT. Its translation is CASSLSMNTEAFF.

In its sample, this clone was seen once. This chain joins TRBV9 and TRBJ2-7; 10 nucleotides match TRBD2. This CDR3 has 16 residues. V shed 4 bases and J 6 bases; nucleotides not matched to a gene: 13. In germline, CDR1 is SGDLS, CDR2 YYNGEE. This chain's CDR3 is CASSPRTLAGASEQYF. For the CDR3, the DNA is TGTGCCAGCAGCCCAAGGACCCTAGCGGGAGCTTCCGAGCAGTACTTC.

The gene calls are TRBV25-1 and TRBJ1-1; 8 nucleotides line up with TRBD1. Germline CDR1 and CDR2: MGHDK and SYGVNS. V shed 2 bases and J 1 base; nucleotides not matched to a gene: 9. The CDR3 spans 17 residues. In DNA form, the CDR3 reads TGTGCCAGCAGTGAAAGATCGCAGGGGGCGGGGAACACTGAAGCTTTCTTT. Translating gives CASSERSQGAGNTEAFF.

V is TRBV7-9 and J is TRBJ2-7; TRBD2 aligns across 9 bases. The length of the CDR3 is 14 residues. CDR1 and CDR2 from the germline V gene are SEHNR and FQNEAQ (reference sequence). V dropped 5 bases and J dropped 3; count of bases not matched to a gene: 5. The DNA of the CDR3 is TGTGCCAGCAGCCCTAGCGGGAATGGCTACGAGCAGTACTTC. Protein: CASSPSGNGYEQYF.

This chain connects TRBV7-9 to TRBJ2-1; no clear D. CDR1 and CDR2 (germline): SEHNR, FQNEAQ (reference sequence). There are 13 residues in the CDR3. Trimming removed 2 bases at V and 6 bases at J, with 8 bases between. The chain's CDR3 is CASSLTYSNEQFF. In DNA form, the CDR3 reads TGTGCCAGCAGCTTAACTTACTCCAATGAGCAGTTCTTC.

V is TRBV7-9 and J is TRBJ2-5; 7 bases map to TRBD1. Germline V gene sequence: CDR1 SEHNR, CDR2 FQNEAQ (reference sequence). The CDR3 is 16 residues long. The V gene end was trimmed by 5 bases and the J gene end by 1 base; junction bases not matched to a gene: 10. CDR3 region: CASSTEQRGLQETQYF. CDR3 in DNA: TGTGCCAGCAGCACAGAACAAAGGGGGCTCCAAGAGACCCAGTACTTC.